The 16 T cell receptor beta chains given below trace back to one sample, sequenced in a study of technical replicates of blood from a few donors. Here immunoSEQ multiplex PCR was the method, and the copy in TCRdb shows in-frame clones only, minus some. This sample has over 60,000 clones, with nearly 90% found just once. Sample: PBMCs. These receptors all come from a human donor in good health. Some clones in this sample may be carry-over from other donors' samples.

This clone was observed a few times. The chain employs TRBV10-2 and TRBJ1-1; D unclear. There are 13 residues in the CDR3. V shed 7 bases and J shed 1 base, with 10 bases lying between them. Germline-derived CDR1 and CDR2 are WSHSY and SAAADI. The CDR3 loop reads CASMLEENTEAFF. CDR3 nucleotide sequence: TGCGCCAGCATGTTGGAGGAGAACACTGAAGCTTTCTTT.

The rearrangement joins TRBV5-8 to TRBJ1-4; D remains ambiguous. The CDR3 runs to 12 residues. V lost 4 bases, J lost 1 base, and 2 bases lay in between. The germline V gene has CDR1 SGHTS and CDR2 YDEGEE. DNA of the CDR3: TGTGCCAGCAGCCGAACTAATGAAAAACTGTTTTTT. The encoded protein is CASSRTNEKLFF.

This clone was observed a single time. The chain is built from TRBV7-3 and TRBJ2-7; TRBD1 is a possible D gene (5 bases). Trimming took 4 bases from V and 7 from J, leaving 14 bases between them. The germline CDR1 and CDR2 sequences are SGHTA and FQGTGA. The CDR3 consists of 13 residues. The CDR3: CASSYIPGQEQYF. CDR3 nucleotide sequence: TGTGCCAGCAGCTATATACCAGGACAAGAGCAGTACTTC.

This sequence joins TRBV15 and TRBJ2-5; no reliable D call. This CDR3 is 14 amino acids long. Trimming removed 1 base from V and 3 bases from J, with 9 bases in between. Per the germline V gene, CDR1 is LNHNV and CDR2 is YYDKDF (reference sequence). The CDR3 DNA reads TGTGCCACCAGCAGAGGTCTAGGAAAAGAGACCCAGTACTTC. Protein product: CATSRGLGKETQYF.

The chain carries TRBV7-8 and TRBJ2-7; 7 nucleotides line up with TRBD1. Per the germline V gene, CDR1 is SGHVS and CDR2 is FQNEAQ. The CDR3 is made up of 13 amino acids. J lost 3 bases, V lost 5 bases, and 4 bases had no gene match. CDR3 region: CASSRDRNYEQYF. The CDR3 DNA is TGTGCCAGCAGCCGGGACAGAAACTACGAGCAGTACTTC.

V usage is TRBV6-6 and J usage is TRBJ1-3; D perhaps matches TRBD1 (6 bases). The length of the CDR3 is 15 residues. CDR1 is MNHNY, CDR2 SVGAGI, per germline (reference sequence). Trimming removed 6 bases from V and 4 bases from J, with 16 bases in between. In nucleotides, the CDR3 is TGTGCCAGCAGCCTTGTGGGGGGGCACGGAAACACCATATATTTT. It translates to CASSLVGGHGNTIYF.

This chain links TRBV4-3 with TRBJ1-5; no reliable D call. In germline, CDR1 is LGHNA, CDR2 YSLEER. CDR3 length equals 16 residues. V was pared by 3 bases and J by 0 bases, with 12 bases between. The CDR3 sequence: CASSHPRHTSNQPQHF. Here the CDR3 DNA reads TGCGCCAGCAGCCATCCGAGACACACTAGCAATCAGCCCCAGCATTTT.

The chain uses TRBV11-2 and TRBJ1-1; 7 nucleotides line up with TRBD1. The CDR3 covers 14 residues. J was trimmed by 4 bases and V by 1 base; bases with no gene match: 3. CDR1 and CDR2 from the germline V gene are SGHAT and FQNNGV. CDR3 in amino acids: CASSLVRGPTEAFF. The CDR3 nucleotides read TGTGCCAGCAGCTTAGTGAGGGGGCCCACTGAAGCTTTCTTT.

Here the CDR3 DNA reads TGTGCCAGCAGCCGTAAGGGACTAGAAAACAATGAGCAGTTCTTC. Translated, it gives CASSRKGLENNEQFF. J is TRBJ2-1 and V is TRBV7-2; 8 bases are a match to TRBD2. The germline CDR1 and CDR2 sequences are SGHTA and FQGNSA. The CDR3 runs 15 residues. J was trimmed by 5 bases and V by 5 bases; bases with no gene match: 8. Based on the CDR3 plus reference TRBV7-2 and TRBJ2-1, the full variable domain is GAGVSQSPSNKVTEKGKDVELRCDPISGHTALYWYRQSLGQGLEFLIYFQGNSAPDKSGLPSDRFSAERTGGSVSTLTIQRTQQEDSAVYLCASSRKGLENNEQFFGPGTRLTVL.

This clone was recorded only once. The rearrangement uses TRBV6-1 and TRBJ1-4, with D perhaps TRBD1 (5 bases). Germline V lookup: CDR1 MNHNS, CDR2 SASEGT. The CDR3 contains 15 residues. The V end lost 5 bases, the J end lost 8 bases, and 18 bases lay between the germline ends. CDR3 DNA: TGTGCCAGCAGTACTCCGGGGAGGGGCCAAGAAAAACTGTTTTTT. Translation gives CASSTPGRGQEKLFF.

CDR3 nucleotide sequence: TGTGCCAGCAGCGCGCACAGGGCTGGGAGCAATCAGCCCCAGCATTTT. It yields the protein CASSAHRAGSNQPQHF. The J gene is TRBJ1-5, the V gene TRBV7-9, with TRBD1 as a possible D gene (6 bases). The CDR3 is 16 amino acids. The V gene lost 5 bases and the J gene lost 1 base, with 15 bases spanning the gap. Germline V lookup: CDR1 SEHNR, CDR2 FQNEAQ (reference sequence).

V gene TRBV5-8 combines with J gene TRBJ1-4; 8 positions agree with TRBD1. CDR3 size: 16 residues. The V and J ends lost 4 bases and 4 bases, in that order; junction bases with no gene match: 9. CDR1 is SGHTS, CDR2 YDEGEE, per germline. This CDR3 is CASSIEDRGDNEKLFF. In DNA form, the CDR3 reads TGTGCCAGCAGCATCGAAGACAGGGGCGATAATGAAAAACTGTTTTTT.

The J gene is TRBJ2-5, the V gene TRBV7-2; D is possibly TRBD2 (7 bases). Deletions cut 3 bases from V and 5 bases from J, with 22 bases between. CDR1 and CDR2 from the germline V gene are SGHTA and FQGNSA. The CDR3 loop spans 17 amino acids. For the CDR3, the DNA is TGTGCCAGCAGCTTGACCCCGGGACAAACCGGGAGGGAGACCCAGTACTTC. Translating it yields CASSLTPGQTGRETQYF.

The V gene is TRBV4-1, the J gene TRBJ2-2; maybe TRBD2 (6 bases). The V gene lost 8 bases and the J gene lost 4 bases, with 23 bases spanning the gap. Germline V gene data show CDR1 as MGHRA and CDR2 as YSYEKL. CDR3 length equals 17 residues. CDR3 nucleotide sequence: TGCGCCAGCCGAACTAGCTTGGTTCGGGATTCCACCGGGGAGCTGTTTTTT. Protein: CASRTSLVRDSTGELFF.

CDR3 amino acids: CASSQHPDRGSEQYF. The DNA for the CDR3 is TGTGCCAGCTCACAGCACCCGGACAGGGGAAGCGAGCAGTACTTC. The rearrangement uses TRBV18 and TRBJ2-7, with 9 bases lining up with TRBD1. The V and J ends lost 4 bases and 6 bases, in that order; junction bases with no gene match: 10. Germline values: CDR1 KGHSH, CDR2 LQKENI. The CDR3 length is 15 residues.

This clone showed up just once. This chain joins TRBV11-3 and TRBJ2-5; tentative D call: TRBD1 (9 bases). V was pared by 5 bases and J by 4 bases, with 20 bases between. This CDR3 comprises 16 residues. Germline-derived CDR1 and CDR2 are SGHNT and YENEEA. CDR3 in DNA: TGTGCCAGCAGCCGGGAGGGGGGACAGGGAGGAGAGACCCAGTACTTC. Protein sequence: CASSREGGQGGETQYF.